The 22 T cell receptor beta chains below come from one sample, sequenced in a study of Graves' ophthalmopathy and Graves' hyperthyroidism. RNA transcripts yielded amplified TCR beta CDR3 regions. RT-PCR with HTBI primers came first, then second-round multiplex PCR. TCRdb recomputed calls from the multiplex PCR reads with MiXCR, one row per CDR3 protein. This table has 650,000 to 900,000 distinct CDR3 sequences, 40% appearing once. Specimen: peripheral blood. These receptors were taken from an adult man with Graves' ophthalmopathy.

This clonotype was picked up many times. The V call is TRBV9, the J call TRBJ1-2, with D unresolved. V was cut by 2 bases and J by 2 bases, with 10 bases left in between. Germline-derived CDR1 and CDR2 are SGDLS and YYNGEE. The CDR3 loop spans 14 amino acids. The CDR3 here is CASSVNGVNYGYTF. CDR3 bases: TGTGCCAGCAGCGTGAACGGGGTGAACTATGGCTACACCTTC.

The rearrangement links TRBV9 to TRBJ1-4, with D possibly matching TRBD1 (5 bases). Trimming took off 4 bases at V and 5 bases at J, with 15 bases between the two ends. Germline values: CDR1 SGDLS, CDR2 YYNGEE. The CDR3 extends over 15 amino acids. Written as DNA, the CDR3 is TGTGCCAGCAGCCAAGTTCCAGGGCTCAATGAAAAACTGTTTTTT. Amino acids: CASSQVPGLNEKLFF. The full variable domain, its missing parts supplied by reference TRBV9 and TRBJ1-4, is DSGVTQTPKHLITATGQRVTLRCSPRSGDLSVYWYQQSLDQGLQFLIQYYNGEERAKGNILERFSAQQFPDLHSELNLSSLELGDSALYFCASSQVPGLNEKLFFGSGTQLSVL.

In this sample, this clonotype turned up many times. V and J are TRBV9 and TRBJ1-5; TRBD1 matches 10 bases. V shed 8 bases, J shed 6 bases, and the junction held 8 bases outside the gene matches. Per the germline V gene, CDR1 is SGDLS and CDR2 is YYNGEE. The CDR3 has 14 residues. DNA of the CDR3: TGTGCCAGTTCCTCGGACAGGGGGGGTCAGCCCCAGCATTTT. Translated, it gives CASSSDRGGQPQHF.

The sample holds many counts of this clonotype. The chain has TRBV7-8 and TRBJ1-1; D gene ambiguous. V lost 5 bases, J lost 7 bases, and 11 bases lay in between. This CDR3 region has 12 residues. Germline values: CDR1 SGHVS, CDR2 FQNEAQ. The CDR3 DNA is TGTGCCAGCAGCCTTGACGGTTTTGAAGCTTTCTTT. Translating it yields CASSLDGFEAFF. Full variable domain (rest looked up from reference TRBV7-8 and TRBJ1-1): GAGVSQSPRYKVAKRGQDVALRCDPISGHVSLFWYQQALGQGPEFLTYFQNEAQLDKSGLPSDRFFAERPEGSVSTLKIQRTQQEDSAVYLCASSLDGFEAFFGQGTRLTVV.

The chain is built from TRBV5-1 and TRBJ2-5; perhaps TRBD2 as D (6 bases). Looked up from germline, CDR1 is SGHRS and CDR2 is YFSETQ. The CDR3 consists of 15 residues. With 5 bases removed from V and 5 bases from J, the gap between germline ends came to 19 bases. This CDR3 reads CASRAARGERETQYF. CDR3 nucleotide sequence: TGCGCCAGCAGGGCAGCGCGCGGGGAACGGGAGACCCAGTACTTC.

The rearrangement links TRBV20-1 to TRBJ2-7, with TRBD1 matching 7 bases. Looked up from germline, CDR1 is DFQATT and CDR2 is SNEGSKA (reference sequence). V trimming: 6 bases; J trimming: 3 bases; junction bases outside the gene matches: 14. The length of the CDR3 is 15 residues. DNA for the CDR3: TGCAGTGCAAAAAAGGGGGCAGGTGAGAACTACGAGCAGTACTTC. It encodes CSAKKGAGENYEQYF.

The chain employs TRBV10-3 and TRBJ1-6; D uncertain. CDR3 length equals 14 residues. The V gene lost 5 bases and the J gene lost 7 bases, with 12 bases spanning the gap. Per germline, CDR1 ENHRY and CDR2 SYGVKD. The CDR3 DNA follows: TGTGCCATCAGTCTGACTCCGTCCAATTCACCCCTCCACTTT. This sequence encodes CAISLTPSNSPLHF.

There are a few counts of this clonotype. The chain recombines TRBV10-3 with TRBJ1-1; 12 bases are a match to TRBD1. Germline CDR1 and CDR2: ENHRY and SYGVKD. J gave up 12 bases and V 10 bases, and 12 bases lay outside the gene matches. This CDR3 has 13 residues. The CDR3 coding sequence is TGTGCCACCGAATTCCCGGGACAGGGGGCACCTTTCTTT. Its translation: CATEFPGQGAPFF.

On this clonotype itself: In this CDR3 the conserved last residue, phenylalanine or tryptophan, is missing, so a read error is likely. The chain couples TRBV2 to TRBJ1-6; D gene unclear. Germline V lookup: CDR1 SNHLY, CDR2 FYNNEI. V lost 1 base and J 11 bases, leaving 9 bases between the germline ends. CDR3 size: 13 residues. This CDR3 is CASSEVRDPPLHL. The CDR3 DNA is TGTGCCAGCAGTGAAGTCCGCGATCCACCCCTCCACCTT.

This clonotype was detected once. It is likely a read error, because the conserved phenylalanine at the end of the CDR3 is missing. No DNA is shown, since the ends of the CDR3 on it are uncertain; the CDR3 is the one TCRdb lists. J is TRBJ2-6 and V is TRBV20-1; the table's D call, TRBD1, has no DNA check behind it. The CDR3 has 8 amino acids, counting both end residues. CDR1 is DFQATT and CDR2 is SNEGSKA in the germline V gene (reference sequence). CDR3 in amino acids: CSASPGTS.

There are a few counts of this clonotype. The chain has TRBV7-9 and TRBJ2-7, with D possibly matching TRBD1 (6 bases). CDR1 is SEHNR and CDR2 is FQNEAQ in the germline V gene (reference sequence). The CDR3 covers 13 residues. The V end was cut by 9 bases, the J end by 2 bases, with 14 bases between. CDR3 region: CASPRQEPYEQYF. The CDR3 nucleotides are TGTGCCAGTCCTCGACAGGAGCCCTACGAGCAGTACTTC.

J is TRBJ2-7 and V is TRBV9; the match to TRBD1 covers 8 bases. CDR3 length: 15 amino acids. Trimming cost V 4 bases and J 5 bases; bases outside gene matches: 11. The germline CDR1 and CDR2 sequences are SGDLS and YYNGEE. CDR3 in amino acids: CASSQARDRYHEQYF. In nucleotides, the CDR3 is TGTGCCAGCAGCCAAGCACGGGACAGGTACCACGAGCAGTACTTC.

This clonotype turned up a few times. The J gene is TRBJ2-5, the V gene TRBV12-3 or TRBV12-4; perhaps TRBD2 as D (5 bases). The CDR3 is 14 amino acids. V gave up 6 bases and J gave up 5 bases, with 16 bases separating them. CDR3 amino acids: CASSQARRGETQYF. The CDR3 nucleotides are TGTGCCAGCAGCCAAGCTCGGAGAGGGGAGACCCAGTACTTC.

This rearrangement joins TRBV2 to TRBJ1-5, with 7 bases that match TRBD1. There are 15 residues in the CDR3. The germline gives CDR1 SNHLY, CDR2 FYNNEI. J was trimmed by 2 bases and V by 5 bases; bases with no gene match: 6. CDR3 in DNA: TGTGCCAGCAGTTGGCGTCAGGGGGGCAATCAGCCCCAGCATTTT. Its protein is CASSWRQGGNQPQHF.

The chain has TRBV10-3 and TRBJ1-2; 8 bases are shared with TRBD1. Per the germline V gene, CDR1 is ENHRY and CDR2 is SYGVKD. After removal of 5 bases from V and 4 bases from J, the junction contained 6 bases not matched to a gene. This CDR3 contains 14 residues. The CDR3 region has the DNA TGTGCCATCAGTCGACCTGGACAGGGCTATGGCTACACCTTC. Translation gives CAISRPGQGYGYTF.

This clonotype showed up many times. This may stem from a read error, because a much larger clone lies one nucleotide away. The CDR3 DNA reads TGTGCCAGCAGCTTAGGGACGAACACTGAAGCTTTCTTT. This encodes CASSLGTNTEAFF. The chain employs TRBV11-2 and TRBJ1-1; D is unresolved. The germline V gene has CDR1 SGHAT and CDR2 FQNNGV. The CDR3 spans 13 residues. The V end lost 1 base, the J end lost 1 base, and 4 bases lay between the germline ends.

This clonotype was counted at least ten times. The chain combines TRBV5-4 with TRBJ1-2, with D maybe TRBD1 (5 bases). The CDR3 extends over 15 amino acids. The V and J ends lost 3 bases and 6 bases respectively, with 18 bases between them. Germline CDR1 is SGHNT and CDR2 is YYREEE (reference sequence). CDR3 sequence (DNA): TGTGCCAGCAGCTCAGGGAGGCGGAGGGCAGATGGCTACACCTTC. Residues: CASSSGRRRADGYTF. Full variable domain (remainder filled in from reference TRBV5-4 and TRBJ1-2): ETGVTQSPTHLIKTRGQQVTLRCSSQSGHNTVSWYQQALGQGPQFIFQYYREEENGRGNFPPRFSGLQFPNYSSELNVNALELDDSALYLCASSSGRRRADGYTFGSGTRLTVV.

This chain uses TRBV5-4 with TRBJ2-5; TRBD2 agrees at 10 bases. Germline V gene sequence: CDR1 SGHNT, CDR2 YYREEE (reference sequence). V trimming: 4 bases; J trimming: 3 bases; junction bases outside the gene matches: 9. The CDR3 is 16 residues long. The CDR3 coding sequence is TGTGCCAGCAGCCCCGAAAGCGGGAGGGCCGAAGAGACCCAGTACTTC. This translates into CASSPESGRAEETQYF.

This clonotype has at least ten counts. The chain combines TRBV7-2 with TRBJ1-1; D is uncertain. The CDR3 covers 14 residues. Germline V gene data show CDR1 as SGHTA and CDR2 as FQGNSA. Trimming shortened V by 5 bases and J by 4 bases, and 14 bases separated the two germline ends. CDR3 protein: CASSPPAARTEAFF. The CDR3 DNA follows: TGTGCCAGCAGCCCGCCGGCAGCGCGCACTGAAGCTTTCTTT.

The CDR3 DNA reads TGTGCCAGTAGTATACGATCGGGCAGGGGATCTGGATCACCCCTCCACTTT. Residues: CASSIRSGRGSGSPLHF. The V call is TRBV19, the J call TRBJ1-6, with D possibly being TRBD1 (6 bases). Germline V CDR1 and CDR2: LNHDA, SQIVND (reference sequence). CDR3 length: 17 amino acids. V was clipped by 2 bases and J by 10 bases, with 21 bases between them.

This clonotype showed up many times. This rearrangement joins TRBV13 to TRBJ1-2, with D maybe TRBD1 (5 bases). Trimming pared 4 bases from V and 4 bases from J, leaving 10 bases between. CDR3 size: 13 residues. CDR1 is PRHDT and CDR2 is FYEKMQ in the germline V gene (reference sequence). The CDR3 coding sequence is TGTGCCAGCAGCTCCAAGGGGTTCTATGGCTACACCTTC. The encoded protein is CASSSKGFYGYTF.

The chain uses TRBV7-9 and TRBJ1-3; D might be TRBD1 (5 bases). Trimming stripped 3 bases from V and 8 bases from J, with 14 bases between. The CDR3 runs 14 residues. Per germline, CDR1 SEHNR and CDR2 FQNEAQ (reference sequence). The chain's CDR3 is CASSFGQVRDTIYF. For the CDR3, the DNA is TGTGCCAGCAGCTTTGGTCAGGTCAGGGACACCATATATTTT.